This is a list of T cell receptor beta chains from one sample in a study of blood T cells in healthy people across ages. TCRdb analysed the 5' RACE reads with MiXCR anew, one entry per CDR3 protein. This sample has 650,000 to 700,000 distinct CDR3 sequences; approximately 52% occur once, and the top ten carry approximately 13%. Sequences were obtained from blood. The source is a woman aged 80 or over in good health. Each CDR3 is given with its conserved first and last residue. Each record gives: CDR3 DNA, CDR3 protein, V gene, D gene, J gene, clone size. D genes are given only for firm matches. The listing skips clone size in some rows; elsewhere it reads once, few, many or a size class.

CDR3nt: TGTGCCAGCAGCGTCGCTTCGGGACAGTATAATTCACCCCTCCACTTT
CDR3aa: CASSVASGQYNSPLHF
v_gene: TRBV9
d_gene: TRBD1
j_gene: TRBJ1-6
abundance: .

CDR3nt: TGTGCCGGAGGACAGAGCCCCTACGAGCAGTACTTC
CDR3aa: CAGGQSPYEQYF
v_gene: TRBV7-9
d_gene: .
j_gene: TRBJ2-7
abundance: .

CDR3nt: TGTGCCAGCAGCTTAGGACCTTCTAACTATGGCTACACCTTC
CDR3aa: CASSLGPSNYGYTF
v_gene: TRBV7-9
d_gene: .
j_gene: TRBJ1-2
abundance: many

CDR3nt: TGTGCCAGCAGCGTAGCCTTACAGGGCTACGAGCAGTACTTC
CDR3aa: CASSVALQGYEQYF
v_gene: TRBV9
d_gene: .
j_gene: TRBJ2-7
abundance: .

CDR3nt: TGTGCCAGCAGTGGTTTGCGGGGAGATACGCAGTATTTT
CDR3aa: CASSGLRGDTQYF
v_gene: TRBV2
d_gene: .
j_gene: TRBJ2-3
abundance: many

CDR3nt: TGTGCCAGCCCGGGACTGAAGGTTTATGAGCAGTTCTTC
CDR3aa: CASPGLKVYEQFF
v_gene: TRBV21-1
d_gene: .
j_gene: TRBJ2-1
abundance: .

CDR3nt: TGTGCCAGCAGCGCCGGGACGTATAATTCACCCCTCCACTTT
CDR3aa: CASSAGTYNSPLHF
v_gene: TRBV2
d_gene: .
j_gene: TRBJ1-6
abundance: .

CDR3nt: TGCGCCAGCAGCCCGAGCGCGTTTAACCGACCAATTGAAGCTTTCTTT
CDR3aa: CASSPSAFNRPIEAFF
v_gene: TRBV4-1
d_gene: .
j_gene: TRBJ1-1
abundance: few

CDR3nt: TGCAGCGTCGGCCCGCCGACAGATACGCAGTATTTT
CDR3aa: CSVGPPTDTQYF
v_gene: TRBV29-1
d_gene: .
j_gene: TRBJ2-3
abundance: once

CDR3nt: TGCAGTGCAACGGACAGGGACGGCAATCAGCCCCAGCATTTT
CDR3aa: CSATDRDGNQPQHF
v_gene: TRBV20-1
d_gene: TRBD1
j_gene: TRBJ1-5
abundance: many

CDR3nt: TGCGCCAGCAGCTCCGGACAGATAACCTATGGCTACACCTTC
CDR3aa: CASSSGQITYGYTF
v_gene: TRBV5-1
d_gene: .
j_gene: TRBJ1-2
abundance: .

CDR3nt: TGCAGCGTTGATGAGGGGCAGGGCTGGTACGAGCAGTACTTC
CDR3aa: CSVDEGQGWYEQYF
v_gene: TRBV29-1
d_gene: .
j_gene: TRBJ2-7
abundance: .

CDR3nt: TGTGCCAGCAGCTCCGGGACAGGCTCCCGAGAGACCCAGTACTTC
CDR3aa: CASSSGTGSRETQYF
v_gene: TRBV7-9
d_gene: TRBD1
j_gene: TRBJ2-5
abundance: .

CDR3nt: TGCGCCAGCAGCCCCGATCCAGTCGCGGGGTATACGCAGTATTTT
CDR3aa: CASSPDPVAGYTQYF
v_gene: TRBV4-1
d_gene: .
j_gene: TRBJ2-3
abundance: .

CDR3nt: TGTGCCTGGAAACATTATGAGCAGTTCTTC
CDR3aa: CAWKHYEQFF
v_gene: TRBV30
d_gene: .
j_gene: TRBJ2-1
abundance: .

CDR3nt: TGTGCCAGCAGCGTAGCCCTCGGGGGATACAATGAGCAGTTCTTC
CDR3aa: CASSVALGGYNEQFF
v_gene: TRBV9
d_gene: .
j_gene: TRBJ2-1
abundance: .

CDR3nt: TGTGCCAGCAGCCTGAGGGACAGCCTTAATCAGCCCCAGCATTTT
CDR3aa: CASSLRDSLNQPQHF
v_gene: TRBV5-5
d_gene: TRBD1
j_gene: TRBJ1-5
abundance: .

CDR3nt: TGTGCCTGGAGTGCGACAGTAATTGGGAAAGCTTTCTTT
CDR3aa: CAWSATVIGKAFF
v_gene: TRBV30
d_gene: .
j_gene: TRBJ1-1
abundance: .

CDR3nt: TGTGCCAGCAGCTTAGGAAGGCAGGGTCTATATGGCTACACCTTC
CDR3aa: CASSLGRQGLYGYTF
v_gene: TRBV7-9
d_gene: .
j_gene: TRBJ1-2
abundance: .

CDR3nt: TGTGCCAGCAGCCATGTGATACTCCTAGCGGGCTACGAGCAGTACTTC
CDR3aa: CASSHVILLAGYEQYF
v_gene: TRBV7-2
d_gene: TRBD2
j_gene: TRBJ2-7
abundance: many

CDR3nt: TGTGCCAGCAGCGGGTCCGCCTACAATGAGCAGTTCTTC
CDR3aa: CASSGSAYNEQFF
v_gene: TRBV7-3
d_gene: .
j_gene: TRBJ2-1
abundance: many

CDR3nt: TGTGCCAGCAGTGGACTAGCGGGGCCTTCAGATACGCAGTATTTT
CDR3aa: CASSGLAGPSDTQYF
v_gene: TRBV25-1
d_gene: TRBD2
j_gene: TRBJ2-3
abundance: .

CDR3nt: TGTGCCAGCAGTTCCAGACCCTGGGCCGCGGAGACCCAGTACTTC
CDR3aa: CASSSRPWAAETQYF
v_gene: TRBV6-5
d_gene: .
j_gene: TRBJ2-5
abundance: .

CDR3nt: TGTGCCAGCAGCCACGGCGTGGGGGTGAGCACAGATACGCAGTATTTT
CDR3aa: CASSHGVGVSTDTQYF
v_gene: TRBV7-9
d_gene: .
j_gene: TRBJ2-3
abundance: .

CDR3nt: TGTGCCAGCAGCTTGTACAGGGGCTCCTACAATGAGCAGTTCTTC
CDR3aa: CASSLYRGSYNEQFF
v_gene: TRBV7-3
d_gene: TRBD1
j_gene: TRBJ2-1
abundance: many

CDR3nt: TGCAGTGCACTCAACAGGGGAAACACTGAAGCTTTCTTT
CDR3aa: CSALNRGNTEAFF
v_gene: TRBV20-1
d_gene: TRBD1
j_gene: TRBJ1-1
abundance: .

CDR3nt: TGCGCCAGCAGCTTAGATCAGGTGGCGAACATTCAGTACTTC
CDR3aa: CASSLDQVANIQYF
v_gene: TRBV5-1
d_gene: .
j_gene: TRBJ2-4
abundance: .

CDR3nt: TGTGCCAGCAGCGTTTACAGGGGCGACCAAGAGACCCAGTACTTC
CDR3aa: CASSVYRGDQETQYF
v_gene: TRBV9
d_gene: TRBD1
j_gene: TRBJ2-5
abundance: .

CDR3nt: TGCAGCGTTGTAGAAAACACAGATACGCAGTATTTT
CDR3aa: CSVVENTDTQYF
v_gene: TRBV29-1
d_gene: .
j_gene: TRBJ2-3
abundance: .

CDR3nt: TGTGCCAGCAGTATGATCCCCGGGGGGCCCCCTATTTCCTACAATGAGCAGTTCTTC
CDR3aa: CASSMIPGGPPISYNEQFF
v_gene: TRBV6-1
d_gene: .
j_gene: TRBJ2-1
abundance: .

CDR3nt: TGCAGCGTTGAAACTAGCGGGGGTTACAATGAGCAGTACTTC
CDR3aa: CSVETSGGYNEQYF
v_gene: TRBV29-1
d_gene: TRBD2
j_gene: TRBJ2-5
abundance: few